Below are 10 T cell receptor beta chains sequenced from a single sample in a study of immune evolution from preneoplasia to lung adenocarcinoma. Profiled with immunoSEQ multiplex PCR; TCRdb holds only in-frame clones, not every one. Counted here are roughly 35,000 clones, roughly 74% occurring once; the ten biggest clones make up about 6.5%. Sequencing was done on a sample of FFPE invasive lung adenocarcinoma tissue. Every receptor here comes from a person in their sixties or seventies with lung adenocarcinoma.

The chain joins TRBV18 to TRBJ1-1; perhaps TRBD1 as D (6 bases). Per the germline V gene, CDR1 is KGHSH and CDR2 is LQKENI. The CDR3 has 14 residues. Trimming took off 7 bases at V and 4 bases at J, with 16 bases between the two ends. CDR3 coding DNA: TGTGCCAGCTTGCTGACCAGGGGAAGCACTGAAGCTTTCTTT. It specifies CASLLTRGSTEAFF.

The CDR3 coding sequence is TGTGCCAGCAGCCTCCGACTAGCGGGAGGGCCGGGAGATACGCAGTATTTT. Translation: CASSLRLAGGPGDTQYF. The chain has TRBV14 and TRBJ2-3; 14 nucleotides line up with TRBD2. CDR1 and CDR2 from the germline V gene are SGHDN and FVKESK. The CDR3 covers 17 residues. V gave up 4 bases and J gave up 5 bases; unmatched junction bases: 8.

The chain carries TRBV7-9 and TRBJ1-3; D perhaps matches TRBD1 (6 bases). With 5 bases removed from V and 3 bases from J, the gap between germline ends came to 14 bases. Germline V gene lookup returns CDR1 SEHNR and CDR2 FQNEAQ (reference sequence). The CDR3 is made up of 15 amino acids. The CDR3 nucleotides are TGTGCCAGCAGCCTTTCCTCGACAGGTGGAAACACCATATATTTT. Protein sequence: CASSLSSTGGNTIYF.

The J gene is TRBJ2-7, the V gene TRBV19; D may be TRBD2 (5 bases). Germline V lookup: CDR1 LNHDA, CDR2 SQIVND (reference sequence). The germline V and J ends were trimmed by 1 base and 3 bases, with 7 bases remaining between them. The CDR3 contains 13 residues. The CDR3: CASSIGRGYEQYF. The CDR3 region has the DNA TGTGCCAGTAGTATAGGCCGGGGCTACGAGCAGTACTTC.

The chain carries TRBV13 and TRBJ1-1; D not resolved. CDR1 and CDR2 (germline): PRHDT, FYEKMQ (reference sequence). V shed 5 bases and J shed 4 bases, with 11 bases lying between them. This CDR3 has 13 amino acids. CDR3 DNA sequence: TGTGCCAGCAGCCGGACGGTGAGCACTGAAGCTTTCTTT. This translates into CASSRTVSTEAFF.

CDR3 in DNA: TGCGCCAGCAGCCAAGTCCCCAGCGGGAGTATGCGAAATGAGCAGTTCTTC. Protein product: CASSQVPSGSMRNEQFF. The chain employs TRBV4-1 and TRBJ2-1; 8 bases align to TRBD2. Looked up from germline, CDR1 is MGHRA and CDR2 is YSYEKL. V gave up 1 base and J gave up 7 bases; unmatched junction bases: 12. This CDR3 is 17 amino acids long.

This rearrangement joins TRBV28 to TRBJ2-1; D ambiguous. The V end lost 6 bases, the J end lost 3 bases, and 3 bases lay between the germline ends. The CDR3 contains 11 residues. The germline V gene has CDR1 MDHEN and CDR2 SYDVKM. Here the CDR3 DNA reads TGTGCCAGCAGCTACTACAATGAGCAGTTCTTC. Translating gives CASSYYNEQFF. The variable domain in full, with the rest retrieved from reference TRBV28 and TRBJ2-1, is DVKVTQSSRYLVKRTGEKVFLECVQDMDHENMFWYRQDPGLGLRLIYFSYDVKMKEKGDIPEGYSVSREKKERFSLILESASTNQTSMYLCASSYYNEQFFGPGTRLTVL.

The V and J genes are TRBV28 and TRBJ1-1, with D maybe TRBD1 (5 bases). The germline V gene has CDR1 MDHEN and CDR2 SYDVKM. V was clipped by 5 bases and J by 1 base, with 20 bases between them. This CDR3 comprises 17 residues. The CDR3 loop reads CASSPWVRGSKNTEAFF. The CDR3 bases are TGTGCCAGCAGTCCATGGGTAAGGGGCTCCAAGAACACTGAAGCTTTCTTT.

This rearrangement joins TRBV9 to TRBJ2-1, with 9 bases that match TRBD2. This CDR3 has 15 residues. CDR1 and CDR2 (germline): SGDLS, YYNGEE. V lost 3 bases and J lost 4; bases outside the gene matches: 5. The chain's CDR3 is CASSAIAGVYNEQFF. The CDR3 DNA sequence: TGTGCCAGCAGCGCGATAGCGGGGGTATACAATGAGCAGTTCTTC.

In its sample, this clone was seen once. The V call is TRBV2, the J call TRBJ2-3, with D unclear. Germline assignment: CDR1 SNHLY and CDR2 FYNNEI. The germline V and J ends were trimmed by 5 bases and 2 bases, with 11 bases remaining between them. The CDR3 is 14 amino acids. The CDR3 reads CASSPALYTDTQYF. The CDR3 DNA follows: TGTGCCAGCAGTCCTGCCCTTTACACAGATACGCAGTATTTT.